Each of the 26 T cell receptor beta chains below was sequenced from the same sample in a study of blood T cell repertoires in COVID-19. The method was immunoSEQ multiplex PCR; TCRdb's version includes in-frame clones alone and lacks a portion of them. The sample lists under 70,000 clones; approximately 90% were seen once. Material for sequencing was PBMCs or T cells enriched from blood (not recorded which). These receptors came from a woman between 40 and 50 years old who had recovered from COVID-19.

The gene calls are TRBV20-1 and TRBJ2-1, with a possible D match to TRBD2 (5 bases). With 3 bases removed from V and 5 bases from J, the gap between germline ends came to 17 bases. The CDR3 sequence is 15 residues long. From germline, CDR1 is DFQATT and CDR2 SNEGSKA (reference sequence). In nucleotides, the CDR3 is TGCAGTGCTAGTTCGGGAACTCGGCCGCACAATGAGCAGTTCTTC. Protein sequence: CSASSGTRPHNEQFF.

CDR3 DNA: TGTGCCAGTAGGCCCTCAGGGGACACTGAAGCTTTCTTT. This codes for CASRPSGDTEAFF. This sequence joins TRBV19 and TRBJ1-1, with D possibly being TRBD1 (6 bases). This CDR3 has 13 residues. Germline V CDR1 and CDR2: LNHDA, SQIVND (reference sequence). Trimming removed 6 bases at V and 3 bases at J, with 11 bases between. Variable domain in full (rest from reference TRBV19 and TRBJ1-1): DGGITQSPKYLFRKEGQNVTLSCEQNLNHDAMYWYRQDPGQGLRLIYYSQIVNDFQKGDIAEGYSVSREKKESFPLTVTSAQKNPTAFYLCASRPSGDTEAFFGQGTRLTVV.

The table lists this clone with a count of one. CDR3 residues: CASRTTGMGGYTF. In DNA form, the CDR3 reads TGTGCCAGCAGGACCACAGGGATGGGAGGCTACACCTTC. V and J are TRBV2 and TRBJ1-2, with a tentative D call TRBD1 (6 bases). Trimming pared 6 bases from V and 8 bases from J, leaving 16 bases between. The CDR3 sequence is 13 residues long. Per the germline V gene, CDR1 is SNHLY and CDR2 is FYNNEI.

J is TRBJ2-5 and V is TRBV3-1 (or the pseudogene TRBV3-2), with TRBD2 matching 10 bases. The germline CDR1 and CDR2 sequences are LGHDT and YNNKEL (reference sequence). Germline trimming cut 2 bases from V and 3 bases from J; bases unmatched to any gene: 6. The CDR3 spans 16 residues. CDR3: CASSQRRTSGKETQYF. CDR3 nucleotide sequence: TGTGCCAGCAGCCAACGGAGGACTAGCGGAAAAGAGACCCAGTACTTC.

The chain links TRBV7-6 to TRBJ1-3; D unresolved. Germline CDR1 is SGHVS and CDR2 is FNYEAQ. CDR3 length: 16 residues. The germline V and J ends were trimmed by 0 bases and 0 bases, with 9 bases remaining between them. The CDR3 sequence is CASSLAKASSGNTIYF. The CDR3 DNA is TGTGCCAGCAGCTTAGCGAAAGCGAGCTCTGGAAACACCATATATTTT.

The chain combines TRBV7-2 with TRBJ2-5; TRBD1 agrees at 9 bases. The germline V gene encodes CDR1 SGHTA and CDR2 FQGNSA. V was pared by 5 bases and J by 4 bases, with 8 bases of the junction left unmatched. This CDR3 region has 15 residues. CDR3 amino acids: CASSLQGAVVETQYF. DNA for the CDR3: TGTGCCAGCAGCCTACAGGGGGCAGTGGTAGAGACCCAGTACTTC.

The rearrangement joins TRBV2 to TRBJ2-1; D gene unclear. This CDR3 is 12 amino acids long. In germline, CDR1 is SNHLY, CDR2 FYNNEI. V dropped 2 bases and J dropped 6 bases, with 5 bases sitting between them. The CDR3 sequence: CASSERGNEQFF. The CDR3 bases are TGTGCCAGCAGTGAACGAGGCAATGAGCAGTTCTTC.

The chain couples TRBV27 to TRBJ2-1, with 8 bases fitting TRBD2. Germline lookup yields CDR1 MNHEY and CDR2 SMNVEV (reference sequence). The CDR3 has 15 amino acids. Trimming cost V 7 bases and J 8 bases; bases outside gene matches: 13. Here the CDR3 reads CASKQRGPRRDEQFF. The CDR3 DNA reads TGTGCCAGCAAACAGCGGGGGCCTCGCAGGGATGAGCAGTTCTTC.

The chain uses TRBV14 and TRBJ1-4, with 8 bases lining up with TRBD1. J lost 13 bases, V lost 4 bases, and 5 bases had no gene match. Germline V gene data show CDR1 as SGHDN and CDR2 as FVKESK. The CDR3 is made up of 12 amino acids. CDR3 nucleotide sequence: TGTGCCAGCAGCCGGACAGGGCCGGGACTGTTTTTT. Translation: CASSRTGPGLFF.

The chain recombines TRBV11-2 with TRBJ1-2; D call uncertain. Germline V gene lookup returns CDR1 SGHAT and CDR2 FQNNGV. The length of the CDR3 is 11 residues. The germline V and J ends were trimmed by 5 bases and 8 bases, with 9 bases remaining between them. In nucleotides, the CDR3 is TGTGCCAGCAGCCAAGGAGGGGGCTACACCTTC. Its translation: CASSQGGGYTF. Filled out from reference TRBV11-2 and TRBJ1-2, the complete variable domain reads EAGVAQSPRYKIIEKRQSVAFWCNPISGHATLYWYQQILGQGPKLLIQFQNNGVVDDSQLPKDRFSAERLKGVDSTLKIQPAKLEDSAVYLCASSQGGGYTFGSGTRLTVV.

The CDR3 nucleotides read TGCGCCAGCAGTGAAGACAGTTTGGGCAATGAGCAGTTCTTC. Its protein product is CASSEDSLGNEQFF. This rearrangement joins TRBV10-1 to TRBJ2-1, with D perhaps matching TRBD1 (5 bases). The V gene lost 3 bases and the J gene lost 6 bases, with 12 bases spanning the gap. The germline V gene has CDR1 WNHNN and CDR2 SYGVQD (reference sequence). The CDR3 contains 14 residues.

The V and J genes are TRBV29-1 and TRBJ2-2; 8 positions agree with TRBD1. The CDR3 contains 14 residues. CDR1 SQVTM and CDR2 ANQGSEA come from the germline V gene. Losses at the gene ends were 1 base for V and 5 bases for J; bases not matched to a gene: 3. The chain's CDR3 is CSVEVTGVTGELFF. The CDR3 DNA is TGCAGCGTTGAAGTGACAGGGGTGACCGGGGAGCTGTTTTTT.

The chain joins TRBV18 to TRBJ1-4; 7 bases line up with TRBD1. The CDR3 has 15 amino acids. Per the germline V gene, CDR1 is KGHSH and CDR2 is LQKENI. Trimming cost V 1 base and J 5 bases; bases outside gene matches: 4. In DNA, the CDR3 is TGTGCCAGCTCACCACTGCGGGACAGAAATGAAAAACTGTTTTTT. Amino acid sequence: CASSPLRDRNEKLFF. Variable domain in full (rest from reference TRBV18 and TRBJ1-4): NAGVMQNPRHLVRRRGQEARLRCSPMKGHSHVYWYRQLPEEGLKFMVYLQKENIIDESGMPKERFSAEFPKEGPSILRIQQVVRGDSAAYFCASSPLRDRNEKLFFGSGTQLSVL.

This clone was found once. V usage is TRBV4-2 and J usage is TRBJ2-5; D is unclear. Looked up from germline, CDR1 is LGHNA and CDR2 is YNFKEQ. CDR3 length: 17 residues. With 1 base removed from V and 1 base from J, the gap between germline ends came to 16 bases. In DNA, the CDR3 is TGTGCCAGCAGCCAAGCTGGAGTCCGGCGAGCCCAAGAGACCCAGTACTTC. Its protein product is CASSQAGVRRAQETQYF.

The chain is built from TRBV5-4 and TRBJ2-5, with D possibly matching TRBD2 (6 bases). The CDR3 runs to 14 residues. V was clipped by 0 bases and J by 5 bases, with 11 bases between them. In germline, CDR1 is SGHNT, CDR2 YYREEE (reference sequence). The CDR3 region has the DNA TGTGCCAGCAGCTTGGCCGGGGGTCTGGAGACCCAGTACTTC. Its translation: CASSLAGGLETQYF.

The chain recombines TRBV4-1 with TRBJ1-2; D uncertain. Germline V lookup: CDR1 MGHRA, CDR2 YSYEKL. Trimming took off 4 bases at V and 5 bases at J, with 8 bases between the two ends. The CDR3 is 12 amino acids. This chain's CDR3 is CASSPGEYGYTF. The CDR3, as DNA: TGCGCCAGCAGCCCTGGGGAGTATGGCTACACCTTC.

The chain combines TRBV7-9 with TRBJ2-5; 10 nucleotides agree with TRBD2. Germline V CDR1 and CDR2: SEHNR, FQNEAQ (reference sequence). Unmatched junction bases numbered 4, after V lost 1 base and J lost 5 bases. The CDR3 has 15 amino acids. CDR3 nucleotides: TGTGCCAGCAGCTTAGTAGCGGGGGGCACCGAGACCCAGTACTTC. Amino acid sequence: CASSLVAGGTETQYF.

This clone came up once. This chain joins TRBV2 and TRBJ2-5; D is uncertain. Germline-derived CDR1 and CDR2 are SNHLY and FYNNEI. V was shortened by 8 bases and J by 5 bases, with 18 bases between the two germline ends. The CDR3 consists of 14 residues. The CDR3 DNA reads TGTGCCAGCCGACTCATAGGCAATACGGAGACCCAGTACTTC. Encoded protein: CASRLIGNTETQYF.

This chain joins TRBV27 and TRBJ1-2; 9 bases line up with TRBD1. Germline V lookup: CDR1 MNHEY, CDR2 SMNVEV (reference sequence). V gave up 4 bases and J gave up 6 bases; unmatched junction bases: 3. The CDR3 loop spans 13 amino acids. Here the CDR3 reads CASSSTGGDGYTF. The CDR3 DNA reads TGTGCCAGCAGTTCGACAGGGGGAGATGGCTACACCTTC.

The rearrangement joins TRBV6-1 to TRBJ1-5; D is perhaps TRBD1 (5 bases). Trimming stripped 4 bases from V and 0 bases from J, with 13 bases between. The CDR3 is made up of 16 amino acids. CDR1 MNHNS and CDR2 SASEGT come from the germline V gene. The chain's CDR3 is CASSVFRVGSNQPQHF. The CDR3 nucleotides read TGTGCCAGCAGTGTATTCAGGGTGGGTAGCAATCAGCCCCAGCATTTT.

V usage is TRBV25-1 and J usage is TRBJ1-1, with a weak D call TRBD1 (5 bases). Germline CDR1 reads MGHDK; CDR2 reads SYGVNS. CDR3 length: 15 amino acids. Trimming took off 4 bases at V and 2 bases at J, with 14 bases between the two ends. The CDR3 reads CASSVPGQTNTEAFF. The CDR3, as DNA: TGTGCCAGCAGTGTGCCAGGGCAAACTAACACTGAAGCTTTCTTT.

This rearrangement joins TRBV7-8 to TRBJ2-5; TRBD1 is a possible D gene (6 bases). Germline-derived CDR1 and CDR2 are SGHVS and FQNEAQ. This CDR3 is built from 15 residues. Deletions cut 1 base from V and 3 bases from J, with 12 bases between. This CDR3 reads CASSLVAGQKETQYF. CDR3 coding DNA: TGTGCCAGCAGCTTAGTCGCTGGACAGAAAGAGACCCAGTACTTC.

Here the CDR3 reads CASSIGRAEEAFF. The CDR3 nucleotides read TGTGCCAGTAGTATAGGCAGGGCGGAGGAAGCTTTCTTT. The chain employs TRBV19 and TRBJ1-1; TRBD1 is a possible D gene (5 bases). CDR1 and CDR2 from the germline V gene are LNHDA and SQIVND (reference sequence). The CDR3 extends over 13 amino acids. The germline V and J ends were trimmed by 1 base and 8 bases, with 11 bases remaining between them.

The chain couples TRBV5-4 to TRBJ2-2, with 11 bases aligning to TRBD2. Germline V CDR1 and CDR2: SGHNT, YYREEE (reference sequence). The V gene end was trimmed by 4 bases and the J gene end by 2 bases; junction bases not matched to a gene: 4. This CDR3 contains 16 residues. CDR3: CASSGGTSGNTGELFF. In nucleotides, the CDR3 is TGTGCCAGCAGCGGAGGGACTAGCGGAAACACCGGGGAGCTGTTTTTT. Complete variable domain (other parts from reference TRBV5-4 and TRBJ2-2): ETGVTQSPTHLIKTRGQQVTLRCSSQSGHNTVSWYQQALGQGPQFIFQYYREEENGRGNFPPRFSGLQFPNYSSELNVNALELDDSALYLCASSGGTSGNTGELFFGEGSRLTVL.

The V call is TRBV25-1, the J call TRBJ2-7; 9 bases line up with TRBD1. This CDR3 contains 14 residues. Germline V gene lookup returns CDR1 MGHDK and CDR2 SYGVNS. V lost 1 base to trimming and J lost 6 bases; unmatched junction nucleotides: 4. CDR3 sequence: CASSEWGQGSEQYF. As DNA, the CDR3 is TGTGCCAGCAGTGAATGGGGACAGGGCTCCGAGCAGTACTTC.

This clone was detected only a few times. This sequence joins TRBV14 and TRBJ1-1, with a weak D call TRBD1 (5 bases). Per germline, CDR1 SGHDN and CDR2 FVKESK. V was cut by 3 bases and J by 3 bases, with 11 bases left in between. The CDR3 length is 14 residues. The CDR3 region is CASSHKSRDTEAFF. Written as DNA, the CDR3 is TGTGCCAGCAGCCATAAGTCCAGGGACACTGAAGCTTTCTTT.